This T cell receptor (beta chain) was captured in a study of cytomegalovirus exposure and HLA in healthy donors. Study context: Within an early data release were about 90 million unique TCRs drawn from HLA-typed donors.

As for this clone: Its antigen is currently unknown.

The ends lost 8 bases at V and 4 bases at J; junction bases unmatched: 7. The CDR3 spans 14 residues. Per the germline V gene, CDR1 is MNHEY and CDR2 is SVGAGI. Primers: 60 Vbeta forward and 13 Jbeta reverse. How the authors handled the data: Later analysis identified approximately 80 million unique TCR beta chains, 10 million to 12 million shared. Here immunoSEQ multiplex PCR was the method, and the copy in TCRdb shows in-frame clones only, minus some. For V, J and clone size, that table is used; D and trimming come from the DNA. The repertoire holds some 130,000 clones, with about 80% as singletons. Study-level findings and limits: The investigators catalogued 150 to 200 TCR beta chains as cytomegalovirus-associated.

Sequencing input: PBMCs. This chain joins TRBV6-5 and TRBJ2-2, with 7 bases matching TRBD2. This sequence was found in a man in his thirties or forties in good health. The CDR3 protein is CASRRDYRTGELFF. The CDR3 region has the DNA TGTGCCAGCCGGCGGGACTACCGCACCGGGGAGCTGTTTTTT.